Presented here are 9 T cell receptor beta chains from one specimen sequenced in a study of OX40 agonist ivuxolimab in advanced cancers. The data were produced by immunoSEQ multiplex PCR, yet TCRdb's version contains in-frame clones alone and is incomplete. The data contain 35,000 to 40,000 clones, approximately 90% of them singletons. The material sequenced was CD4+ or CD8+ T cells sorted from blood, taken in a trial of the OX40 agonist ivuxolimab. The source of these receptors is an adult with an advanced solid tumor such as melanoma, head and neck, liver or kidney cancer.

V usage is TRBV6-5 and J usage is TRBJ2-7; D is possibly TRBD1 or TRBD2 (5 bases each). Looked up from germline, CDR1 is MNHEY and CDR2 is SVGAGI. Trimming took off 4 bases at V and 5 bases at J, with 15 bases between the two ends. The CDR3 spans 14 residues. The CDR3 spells CASSLFPGPHEQYF. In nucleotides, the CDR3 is TGTGCCAGCAGTTTGTTTCCGGGACCACACGAGCAGTACTTC.

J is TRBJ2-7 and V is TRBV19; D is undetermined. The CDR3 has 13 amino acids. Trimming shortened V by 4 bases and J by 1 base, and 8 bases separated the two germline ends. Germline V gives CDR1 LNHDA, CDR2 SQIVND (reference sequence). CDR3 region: CASSKRQSYEQYF. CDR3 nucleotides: TGTGCCAGTAGTAAACGACAATCCTACGAGCAGTACTTC.

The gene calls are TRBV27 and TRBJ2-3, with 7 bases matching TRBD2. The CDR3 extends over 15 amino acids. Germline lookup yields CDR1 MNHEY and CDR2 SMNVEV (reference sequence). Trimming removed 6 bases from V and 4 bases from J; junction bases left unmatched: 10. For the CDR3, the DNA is TGTGCCAGCAGCCCAACCGGGGGGTTGGCAGATACGCAGTATTTT. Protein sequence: CASSPTGGLADTQYF.

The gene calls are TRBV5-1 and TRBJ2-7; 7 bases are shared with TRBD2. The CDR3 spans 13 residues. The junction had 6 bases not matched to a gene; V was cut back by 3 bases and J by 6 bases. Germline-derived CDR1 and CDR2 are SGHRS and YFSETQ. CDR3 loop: CASSYSLAGEQYF. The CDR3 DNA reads TGCGCCAGCAGCTATTCCTTAGCGGGCGAGCAGTACTTC.

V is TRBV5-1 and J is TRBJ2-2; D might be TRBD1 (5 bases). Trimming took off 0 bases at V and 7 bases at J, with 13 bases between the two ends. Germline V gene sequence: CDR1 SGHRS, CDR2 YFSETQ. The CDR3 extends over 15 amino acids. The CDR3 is CASSLVGEDSGELFF. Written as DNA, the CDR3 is TGCGCCAGCAGCTTGGTAGGGGAAGACAGCGGGGAGCTGTTTTTT. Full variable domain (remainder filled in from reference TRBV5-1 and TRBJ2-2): KAGVTQTPRYLIKTRGQQVTLSCSPISGHRSVSWYQQTPGQGLQFLFEYFSETQRNKGNFPGRFSGRQFSNSRSEMNVSTLELGDSALYLCASSLVGEDSGELFFGEGSRLTVL.

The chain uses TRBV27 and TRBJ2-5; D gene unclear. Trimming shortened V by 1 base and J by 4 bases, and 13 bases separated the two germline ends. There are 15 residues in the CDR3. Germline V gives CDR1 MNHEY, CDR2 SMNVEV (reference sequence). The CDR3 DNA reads TGTGCCAGCAGTTTATTTGGGGTGTTAGGAGAGACCCAGTACTTC. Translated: CASSLFGVLGETQYF.

In nucleotides, the CDR3 is TGCGCCAGCAGCCCCACTCAGGGGGCGGACTATGGCTACACCTTC. It codes for CASSPTQGADYGYTF. The chain employs TRBV4-1 and TRBJ1-2; 8 bases match TRBD1. The CDR3 is made up of 15 amino acids. The germline V gene has CDR1 MGHRA and CDR2 YSYEKL. Trimming took 4 bases from V and 3 from J; bases not matched to a gene: 7.

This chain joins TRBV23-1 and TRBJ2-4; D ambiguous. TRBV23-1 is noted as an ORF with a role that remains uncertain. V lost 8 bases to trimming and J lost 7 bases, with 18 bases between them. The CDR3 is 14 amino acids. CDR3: CASRHGRRRNIQYF. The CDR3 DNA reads TGCGCCAGCCGCCATGGCCGGCGCAGGAACATTCAGTACTTC.

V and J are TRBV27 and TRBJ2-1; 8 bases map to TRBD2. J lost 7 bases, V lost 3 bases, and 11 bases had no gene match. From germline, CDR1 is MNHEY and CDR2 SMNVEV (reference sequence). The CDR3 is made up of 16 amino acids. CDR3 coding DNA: TGTGCCAGCAGTTTCAATCCGGGAGGGCCTGGTAATGAGCAGTTCTTC. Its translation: CASSFNPGGPGNEQFF.